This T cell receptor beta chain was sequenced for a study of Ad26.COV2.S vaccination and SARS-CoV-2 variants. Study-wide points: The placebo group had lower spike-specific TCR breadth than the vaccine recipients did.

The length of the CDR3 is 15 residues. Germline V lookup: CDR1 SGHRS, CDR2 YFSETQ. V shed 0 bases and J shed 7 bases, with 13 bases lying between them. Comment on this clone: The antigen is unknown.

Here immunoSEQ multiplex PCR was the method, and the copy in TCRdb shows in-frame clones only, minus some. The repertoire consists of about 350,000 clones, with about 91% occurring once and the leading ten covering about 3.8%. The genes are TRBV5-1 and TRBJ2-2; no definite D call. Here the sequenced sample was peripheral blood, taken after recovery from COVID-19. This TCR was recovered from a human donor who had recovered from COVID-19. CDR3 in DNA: TGCGCCAGCAGCTTGGAGGCTAGATCGGACGGGGAGCTGTTTTTT. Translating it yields CASSLEARSDGELFF.